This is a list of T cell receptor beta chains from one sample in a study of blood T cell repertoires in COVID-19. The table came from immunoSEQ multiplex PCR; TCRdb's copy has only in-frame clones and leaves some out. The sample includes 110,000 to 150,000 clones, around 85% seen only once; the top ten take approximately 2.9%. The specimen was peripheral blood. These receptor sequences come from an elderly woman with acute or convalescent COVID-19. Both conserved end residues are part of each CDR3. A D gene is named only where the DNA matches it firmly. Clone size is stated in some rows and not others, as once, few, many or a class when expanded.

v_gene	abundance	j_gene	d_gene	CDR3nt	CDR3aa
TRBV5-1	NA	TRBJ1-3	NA	TGCGCCAGCAGCTTGGCCCCAGTCGCTGGAAACACCATATATTTT	CASSLAPVAGNTIYF
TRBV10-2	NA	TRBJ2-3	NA	TGCGCCAGCAGTGAAGGGAGCGAGACAGATACGCAGTATTTT	CASSEGSETDTQYF
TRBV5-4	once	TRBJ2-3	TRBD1	TGTGCCAGCAGCTTTTGGACAGGGAGCACAGATACGCAGTATTTT	CASSFWTGSTDTQYF
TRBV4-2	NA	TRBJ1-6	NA	TGTGCCAGCAGCCAACAGGGGAGCTCCTATAATTCACCCCTCCACTTT	CASSQQGSSYNSPLHF
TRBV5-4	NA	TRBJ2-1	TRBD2	TGTGCCAGCAGGCGGGGGGGGGCTGGGCAGTTCTTC	CASRRGGAGQFF
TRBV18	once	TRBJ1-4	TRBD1	TGTGCCAGCTCAGATACAGGGGGCTCAACTAATGAAAAACTGTTTTTT	CASSDTGGSTNEKLFF
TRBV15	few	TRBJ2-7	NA	TGTGCCACCAGCAGAGGCAATGCAGGGTACAACGAGCAGTACTTC	CATSRGNAGYNEQYF
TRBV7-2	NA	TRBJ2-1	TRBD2	TGTGCCAGCAGCTTGGTGCTAGCGGGGGGGCCAGGCAATGAGCAGTTCTTC	CASSLVLAGGPGNEQFF
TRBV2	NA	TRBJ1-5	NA	TGTGCCAGCACCGAACGGGGGGGGCGCGGGGTTAGCAATCAGCCCCAGCATTTT	CASTERGGRGVSNQPQHF
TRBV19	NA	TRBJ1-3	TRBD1	TGTGCCAGTAGGGACAGGGGAGTCTCTGGAAACACCATATATTTT	CASRDRGVSGNTIYF
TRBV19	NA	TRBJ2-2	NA	TGTGCCAGTAATAACAGAGACACCGGGGAGCTGTTTTTT	CASNNRDTGELFF
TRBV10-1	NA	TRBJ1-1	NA	TGCGCCAGCAGTGACGGGACACCGAACACTGAAGCTTTCTTT	CASSDGTPNTEAFF
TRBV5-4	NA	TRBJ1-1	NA	TGTGCCAGCAGCCCCGACAGTAACACTGAAGCTTTCTTT	CASSPDSNTEAFF
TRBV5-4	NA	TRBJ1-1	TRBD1	TGTGCCAGCAGCTTGGACCGGGACAGGAACACTGAAGCTTTCTTT	CASSLDRDRNTEAFF
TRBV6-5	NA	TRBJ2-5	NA	TGTGCCAGCAGGGACTTGCAAGAGACCCAGTACTTC	CASRDLQETQYF
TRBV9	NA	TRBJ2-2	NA	TGTGCCAGCAGCGTAGTTGTGGGAACAGGTGCTATGAACACCGGGGAGCTGTTTTTT	CASSVVVGTGAMNTGELFF
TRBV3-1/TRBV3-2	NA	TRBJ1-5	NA	TGTGCCAGCAGCCAAGACAGGGCCCAGCCCCAGCATTTT	CASSQDRAQPQHF
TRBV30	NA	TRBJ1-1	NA	TGTGCCTGGGGACACGAGCTGAGGGCTTTCTTT	CAWGHELRAFF
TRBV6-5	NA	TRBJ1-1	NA	TGTGCCAGCAGTTGGTGGCAGGGGAAGGGCACTGAAGCTTTCTTT	CASSWWQGKGTEAFF
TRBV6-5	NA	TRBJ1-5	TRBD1	TGTGCCAGCACTCGACAGGGGTCGAGCAATCAGCCCCAGCATTTT	CASTRQGSSNQPQHF
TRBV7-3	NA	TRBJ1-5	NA	TGTGCCAGCAGCTGGGGCCGCAATCAGCCCCAGCATTTT	CASSWGRNQPQHF
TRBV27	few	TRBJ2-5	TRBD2	TGTGCCAGCAGCCGAACCTCAACTAGCGGGGGATTCCAAGAGACCCAGTACTTC	CASSRTSTSGGFQETQYF
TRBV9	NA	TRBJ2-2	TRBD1	TGTGCCAGCAGCGGGCGGACAGGGAGCACCGGGGAGCTGTTTTTT	CASSGRTGSTGELFF
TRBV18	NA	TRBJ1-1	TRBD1	TGTGCCAGCTCATCGACAGGGGCGAACACTGAAGCTTTCTTT	CASSSTGANTEAFF
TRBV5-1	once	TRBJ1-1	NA	TGCGCCAGCAGCACGAGCCATTCGAACACTGAAGCTTTCTTT	CASSTSHSNTEAFF
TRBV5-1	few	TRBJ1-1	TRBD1	TGCGCCAGCAGCTGGAGACAGGGTGGGACTGAAGCTTTCTTT	CASSWRQGGTEAFF
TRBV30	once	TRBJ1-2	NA	TGTGCCTGGAGTCATAAACGGGTTATACTTTTC	CAWSHKRVILF
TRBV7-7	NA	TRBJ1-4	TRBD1	TGTGCCAGCAGCCCCGCAGGGGGCGAAGAAAAACTGTTTTTT	CASSPAGGEEKLFF
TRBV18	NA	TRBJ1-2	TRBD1	TGTGCCAGCTCAACCGGACAGGGTGGAAGCACCTTC	CASSTGQGGSTF
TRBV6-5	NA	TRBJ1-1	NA	TGTGCCAGCAGCTACCGGGACACTGAAGCTTTCTTT	CASSYRDTEAFF
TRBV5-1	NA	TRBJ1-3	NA	TGCGCCAGCAGCCGGGATGGGTCCTCTGGAAACACCATATATTTT	CASSRDGSSGNTIYF
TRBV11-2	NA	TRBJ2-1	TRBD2	TGTGCCAGCAGCTCAGCGGGGATACACAATGAGCAGTTCTTC	CASSSAGIHNEQFF
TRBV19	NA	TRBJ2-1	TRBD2	TGTGCCAGTAGTATGGGACTGGGCGGGGGGGCCCATGAGCAGTTCTTC	CASSMGLGGGAHEQFF
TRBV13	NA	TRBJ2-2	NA	TGTGCCAGCACCAGAGGGAACACCGGGGAGCTGTTTTTT	CASTRGNTGELFF
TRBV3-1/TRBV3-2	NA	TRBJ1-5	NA	TGTGCCAGCAGCCAATTAGGGGGCAATCAGCCCCAGCATTTT	CASSQLGGNQPQHF
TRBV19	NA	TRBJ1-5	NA	TGTGCCAGTAGTATGGGCAACAATCAGCCCCAGCATTTT	CASSMGNNQPQHF
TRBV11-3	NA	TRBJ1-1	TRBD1	TGTGCCAGCAGCTTAGGGACAGGGGACTTAGCTTTCTTT	CASSLGTGDLAFF
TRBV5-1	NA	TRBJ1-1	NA	TGCGCCAGCAGCTCCCATGCCCTCAGCACTGAAGCTTTCTTT	CASSSHALSTEAFF
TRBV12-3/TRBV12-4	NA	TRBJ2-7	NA	TGTGCCAGCAGTCCCCAGGACACCTTGGGGCAGTACTTC	CASSPQDTLGQYF
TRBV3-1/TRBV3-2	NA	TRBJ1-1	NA	TGTGCCAGCAGCCATGCTTCATCGGCTGAAGCTTTCTTT	CASSHASSAEAFF
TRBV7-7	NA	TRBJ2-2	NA	TGTGCTAGCAGCCCCGGGGGATTCATGAACACCGGGGAGCTGTTTTTT	CASSPGGFMNTGELFF
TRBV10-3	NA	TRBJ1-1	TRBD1	TGTGCCATCAGTGAGTCGGGACAGGGCGTAGCTTTCTTT	CAISESGQGVAFF